Listed below are T cell receptor beta chains from one sample, sequenced in a study of graft-versus-host responses after intestinal transplantation. The data were produced by immunoSEQ multiplex PCR, yet TCRdb's version contains in-frame clones alone and is incomplete. Here the sample spans about 30,000 clones, 85% to 95% being singletons. Specimen: PBMCs, collected about 65 days after intestinal transplant. The receptors here all came from a human patient who received an intestinal transplant, so some T cells may come from the graft donor. Each CDR3 is given with its conserved first and last residue. The D gene is left open where the match is weak. Expanded clones are given a class, and other clones once, few, many or no size at all.

clone_size j_call v_call d_call cdr3_aa cdr3_nt
- TRBJ1-1 TRBV7-9 - CASSLGTAEAFF TGTGCCAGCAGCTTAGGAACAGCTGAAGCTTTCTTT
once TRBJ2-7 TRBV5-1 - CASSLIIRGPNGQYF TGCGCCAGCAGCTTGATAATCAGAGGGCCCAACGGGCAGTACTTC
once TRBJ2-7 TRBV28 TRBD1 CASSSLGQGPTRQYF TGTGCCAGCAGTTCCCTCGGACAGGGGCCTACGAGACAGTACTTC
- TRBJ1-2 TRBV30 - CAWSVLQGRDTNYGYTF TGTGCCTGGAGTGTACTTCAGGGCCGGGACACTAACTATGGCTACACCTTC
- TRBJ1-2 TRBV6-5 - CASSYYAGDGYTF TGTGCCAGCAGTTACTACGCAGGGGACGGCTACACCTTC
few TRBJ2-1 TRBV5-5 - CASSYGVEQFF TGTGCCAGCAGCTATGGAGTTGAGCAGTTCTTC
- TRBJ2-3 TRBV27 TRBD1 CASSQTGTDYTDTQYF TGTGCCAGCAGCCAAACAGGGACAGATTACACAGATACGCAGTATTTT
- TRBJ2-5 TRBV5-1 TRBD1 CASSLGTGETQYF TGCGCCAGCAGCTTGGGGACAGGAGAGACCCAGTACTTC
- TRBJ2-5 TRBV7-2 TRBD1 CASSSADREVETRYF TGTGCCAGCAGCTCGGCGGACAGGGAAGTGGAGACCCGGTACTTC
- TRBJ2-3 TRBV18 - CASSPGVITDTQYF TGTGCCAGCTCACCTGGAGTAATCACAGATACGCAGTATTTT
- TRBJ2-1 TRBV13 TRBD2 CASSSQRGRNEQFF TGTGCCAGCAGCTCACAGCGGGGACGCAATGAGCAGTTCTTC
- TRBJ2-1 TRBV11-2 - CASSQGWVRHEQFF TGTGCCAGCAGCCAAGGGTGGGTCCGGCATGAGCAGTTCTTC
- TRBJ2-3 TRBV6-1 - CASSEESGAVDTQYF TGTGCCAGCAGTGAAGAGTCCGGGGCGGTAGATACGCAGTATTTT
- TRBJ2-1 TRBV27 TRBD2 CASSLRLAGGPWAYNEQFF TGTGCCAGCAGTTTGCGGCTAGCGGGAGGGCCCTGGGCCTACAATGAGCAGTTCTTC
- TRBJ1-2 TRBV4-1 TRBD1 CASSQEDRVFNGYTF TGCGCCAGCAGCCAGGAGGACAGGGTATTCAATGGCTACACCTTC
- TRBJ1-5 TRBV6-6 - CASSYGNQPQHF TGTGCCAGCAGTTACGGGAATCAGCCCCAGCATTTT
once TRBJ2-5 TRBV13 TRBD2 CASSSTRTSGGETQYF TGTGCCAGCAGCTCAACCAGGACTAGCGGGGGAGAGACCCAGTACTTC
- TRBJ1-2 TRBV27 - CASTSLGSLQGYTF TGTGCCAGCACCTCTCTCGGGAGCCTACAGGGCTACACCTTC
- TRBJ2-1 TRBV19 - CASSFGNEQFF TGTGCCAGTAGTTTTGGAAATGAGCAGTTCTTC
- TRBJ1-5 TRBV6-1 - CASRPYSNQPQHF TGTGCCAGCCGTCCCTATAGCAATCAGCCCCAGCATTTT
- TRBJ1-2 TRBV6-4 - CASSIISPHGKTYGYTF TGTGCCAGCAGTATTATCAGCCCACACGGAAAGACCTATGGCTACACCTTC
- TRBJ1-1 TRBV4-2 - CASSQNSEAFF TGTGCCAGCAGCCAGAACTCGGAGGCTTTCTTT
few TRBJ2-7 TRBV11-2 TRBD2 CASSLTSGSYEQYF TGTGCCAGCAGCTTAACTAGCGGGAGCTACGAGCAGTACTTC
- TRBJ1-1 TRBV6-5 - CASSYSSEAFF TGTGCCAGCAGTTACTCCTCTGAAGCTTTCTTT
- TRBJ2-7 TRBV4-3 TRBD1 CASSQSRDRATYEQYF TGCGCCAGCAGCCAGAGCCGGGACAGGGCCACCTACGAGCAGTACTTC
- TRBJ2-4 TRBV10-3 TRBD1 CAISESGTGNIQYF TGTGCCATCAGTGAGTCGGGGACAGGGAACATTCAGTACTTC
- TRBJ2-7 TRBV7-9 TRBD1 CASSQGGRQYEQYF TGTGCCAGCAGCCAAGGGGGCAGACAATACGAGCAGTACTTC
- TRBJ2-5 TRBV5-8 - CASSLFLWETQYF TGTGCCAGCAGCTTATTCCTTTGGGAGACCCAGTACTTC
- TRBJ2-1 TRBV9 TRBD1 CASSQTGGRGYNEQFF TGTGCCAGCAGCCAGACAGGGGGCAGGGGGTACAATGAGCAGTTCTTC
- TRBJ2-7 TRBV19 - CASSTSTPSYEQYF TGTGCCAGTAGTACTTCGACACCGTCCTACGAGCAGTACTTC
- TRBJ2-3 TRBV7-2 - CASSLLGGGEADTQYF TGTGCCAGCAGCTTATTGGGGGGCGGGGAGGCAGATACGCAGTATTTT
- TRBJ1-1 TRBV27 - CASSFHRTGIDAFF TGTGCCAGCAGTTTCCACCGGACGGGGATTGACGCTTTCTTT
once TRBJ2-3 TRBV7-8 TRBD2 CASSRELAGVTDTQYF TGTGCCAGCAGTCGAGAACTAGCGGGAGTGACAGATACGCAGTATTTT
- TRBJ2-7 TRBV7-9 TRBD1 CASSPRQGPYEQYF TGTGCCAGCAGCCCCAGACAGGGACCCTACGAGCAGTACTTC
- TRBJ2-7 TRBV7-9 - CASSSYLYEQYF TGTGCCAGCAGCTCCTACCTCTACGAGCAGTACTTC
- TRBJ2-7 TRBV11-2 TRBD2 CASSPLGGGSDYEQYF TGTGCCAGCAGCCCACTGGGGGGGGGTTCAGACTACGAGCAGTACTTC
- TRBJ2-1 TRBV7-6 - CASSASSYNEQFF TGTGCCAGCAGCGCCTCGTCCTACAATGAGCAGTTCTTC
- TRBJ2-5 TRBV4-1 TRBD1 CASSQVRGQGEETQYF TGCGCCAGCAGCCAAGTAAGGGGACAGGGGGAAGAGACCCAGTACTTC
- TRBJ2-7 TRBV19 TRBD2 CASSASGSAYEQYF TGTGCCAGTAGTGCAAGCGGGAGTGCCTACGAGCAGTACTTC
few TRBJ1-6 TRBV2 - CASSEAGSPLHF TGTGCCAGCAGTGAAGCAGGGTCACCCCTCCACTTT
- TRBJ1-2 TRBV5-1 - CASSLEQVDYGYTF TGCGCCAGCAGCTTGGAACAGGTGGACTATGGCTACACCTTC
- TRBJ2-7 TRBV19 TRBD2 CASSISREAQAHEQYF TGTGCCAGTAGTATCTCCCGGGAGGCCCAAGCCCACGAGCAGTACTTC
- TRBJ1-1 TRBV30 - CAFVKGLNTEAFF TGTGCCTTCGTTAAGGGTTTGAACACTGAAGCTTTCTTT
- TRBJ2-3 TRBV4-3 - CASSQDSVGLRSTDTQYF TGCGCCAGCAGCCAAGATTCTGTCGGTCTCCGAAGCACAGATACGCAGTATTTT
- TRBJ2-7 TRBV5-6 TRBD1 CASTRTGAPWYEQYF TGTGCCAGCACCCGGACAGGGGCTCCTTGGTACGAGCAGTACTTC
- TRBJ2-2 TRBV6-4 TRBD1 CASSVFEQGALAGELFF TGTGCCAGCAGTGTCTTCGAACAGGGGGCGTTGGCCGGGGAGCTGTTTTTT
- TRBJ2-1 TRBV11-3 - CASSLGDFYNEQFF TGTGCCAGCAGCTTAGGGGACTTCTACAATGAGCAGTTCTTC
- TRBJ2-7 TRBV6-5 - CASSYGQFGYEQYF TGTGCCAGCAGTTACGGGCAGTTCGGCTACGAGCAGTACTTC
- TRBJ1-4 TRBV4-3 - CASSQGGQGSNEKLFF TGCGCCAGCAGCCAAGGGGGGCAGGGGTCTAATGAAAAACTGTTTTTT